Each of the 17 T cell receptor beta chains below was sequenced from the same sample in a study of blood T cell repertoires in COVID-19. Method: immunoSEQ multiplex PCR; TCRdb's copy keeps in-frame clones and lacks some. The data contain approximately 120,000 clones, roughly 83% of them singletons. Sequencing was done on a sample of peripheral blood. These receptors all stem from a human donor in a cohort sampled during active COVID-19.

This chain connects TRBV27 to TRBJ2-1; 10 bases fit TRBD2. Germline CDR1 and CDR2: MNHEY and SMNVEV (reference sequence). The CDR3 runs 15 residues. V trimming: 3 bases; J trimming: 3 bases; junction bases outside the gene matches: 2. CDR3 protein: CASSFGTSDYNEQFF. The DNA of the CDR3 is TGTGCCAGCAGTTTCGGGACTAGCGACTACAATGAGCAGTTCTTC.

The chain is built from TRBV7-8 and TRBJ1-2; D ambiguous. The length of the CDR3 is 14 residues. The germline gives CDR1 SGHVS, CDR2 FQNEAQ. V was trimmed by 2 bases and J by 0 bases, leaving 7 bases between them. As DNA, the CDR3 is TGTGCCAGCAGCTTATATTCGGCTAACTATGGCTACACCTTC. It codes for CASSLYSANYGYTF.

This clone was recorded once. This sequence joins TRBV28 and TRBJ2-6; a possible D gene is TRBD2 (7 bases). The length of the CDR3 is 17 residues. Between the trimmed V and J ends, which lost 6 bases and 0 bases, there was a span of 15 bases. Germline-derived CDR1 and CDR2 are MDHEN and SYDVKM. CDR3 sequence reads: CASRGGLAPSGANVLTF. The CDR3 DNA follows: TGTGCCAGCAGGGGGGGGCTTGCCCCCTCTGGGGCCAACGTCCTGACTTTC.

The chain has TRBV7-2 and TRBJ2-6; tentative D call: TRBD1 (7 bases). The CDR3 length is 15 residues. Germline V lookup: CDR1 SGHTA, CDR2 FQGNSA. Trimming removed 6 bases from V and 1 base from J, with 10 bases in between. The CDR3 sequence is CASSPGGSGANVLTF. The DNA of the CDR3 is TGTGCCAGCAGTCCAGGGGGGTCTGGGGCCAACGTCCTGACTTTC.

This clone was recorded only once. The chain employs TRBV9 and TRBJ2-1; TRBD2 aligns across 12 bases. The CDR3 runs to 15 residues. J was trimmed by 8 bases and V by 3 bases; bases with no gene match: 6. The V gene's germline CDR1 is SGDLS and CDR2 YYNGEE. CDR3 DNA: TGTGCCAGCAGCGCGACTAGCGGGGGTTACTATGAGCAGTTCTTC. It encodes CASSATSGGYYEQFF. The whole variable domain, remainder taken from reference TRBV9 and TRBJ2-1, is DSGVTQTPKHLITATGQRVTLRCSPRSGDLSVYWYQQSLDQGLQFLIQYYNGEERAKGNILERFSAQQFPDLHSELNLSSLELGDSALYFCASSATSGGYYEQFFGPGTRLTVL.

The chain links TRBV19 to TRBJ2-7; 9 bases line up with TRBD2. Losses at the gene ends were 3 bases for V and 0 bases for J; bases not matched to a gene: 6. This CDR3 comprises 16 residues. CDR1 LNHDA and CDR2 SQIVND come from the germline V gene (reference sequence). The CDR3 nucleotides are TGTGCCAGTAGTATTATCGGCGGGAGGGCCTCCTACGAGCAGTACTTC. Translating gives CASSIIGGRASYEQYF.

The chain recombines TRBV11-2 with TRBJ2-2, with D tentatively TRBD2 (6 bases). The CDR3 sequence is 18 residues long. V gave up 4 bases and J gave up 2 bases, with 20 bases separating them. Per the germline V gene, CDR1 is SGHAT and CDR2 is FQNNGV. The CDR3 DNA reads TGTGCCAGCAGCTCGCTGGGGGGTCCAGTAGATAACACCGGGGAGCTGTTTTTT. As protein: CASSSLGGPVDNTGELFF.

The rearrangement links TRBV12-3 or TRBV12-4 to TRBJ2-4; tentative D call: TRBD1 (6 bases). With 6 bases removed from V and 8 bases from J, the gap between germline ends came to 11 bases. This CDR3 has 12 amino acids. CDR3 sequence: CASSYRADIQYF. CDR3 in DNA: TGTGCCAGCAGCTACAGGGCAGACATTCAGTACTTC.

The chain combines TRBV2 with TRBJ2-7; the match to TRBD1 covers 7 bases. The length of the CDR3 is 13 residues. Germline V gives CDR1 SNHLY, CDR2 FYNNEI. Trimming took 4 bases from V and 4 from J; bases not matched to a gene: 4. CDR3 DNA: TGTGCCAGCAGTGGGACAGGTCTGTACGAGCAGTACTTC. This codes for CASSGTGLYEQYF.

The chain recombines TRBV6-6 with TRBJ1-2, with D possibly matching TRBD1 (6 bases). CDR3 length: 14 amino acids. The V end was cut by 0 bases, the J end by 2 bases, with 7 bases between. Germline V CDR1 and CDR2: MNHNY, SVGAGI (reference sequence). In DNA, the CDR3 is TGTGCCAGCAGTTACTCAGGGGGAAACTATGGCTACACCTTC. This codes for CASSYSGGNYGYTF.

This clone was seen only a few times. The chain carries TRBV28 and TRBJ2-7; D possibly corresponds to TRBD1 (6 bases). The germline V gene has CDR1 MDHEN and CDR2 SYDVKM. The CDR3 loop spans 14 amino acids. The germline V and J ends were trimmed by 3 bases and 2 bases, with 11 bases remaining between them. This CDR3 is CASSFGDIPYEQYF. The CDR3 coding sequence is TGTGCCAGCAGTTTTGGGGACATCCCCTACGAGCAGTACTTC.

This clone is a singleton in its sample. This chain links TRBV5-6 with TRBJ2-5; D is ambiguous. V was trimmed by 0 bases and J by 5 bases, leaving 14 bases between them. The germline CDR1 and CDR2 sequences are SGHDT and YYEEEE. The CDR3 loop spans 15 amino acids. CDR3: CASSLGAYSGETQYF. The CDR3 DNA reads TGTGCCAGCAGCTTGGGAGCATACAGTGGGGAGACCCAGTACTTC.

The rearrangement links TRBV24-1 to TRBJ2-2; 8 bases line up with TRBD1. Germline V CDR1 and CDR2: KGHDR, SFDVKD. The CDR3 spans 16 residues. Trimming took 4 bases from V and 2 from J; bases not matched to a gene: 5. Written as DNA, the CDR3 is TGTGCCACCAGTGACCCGACAGGGGAAAACACCGGGGAGCTGTTTTTT. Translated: CATSDPTGENTGELFF.

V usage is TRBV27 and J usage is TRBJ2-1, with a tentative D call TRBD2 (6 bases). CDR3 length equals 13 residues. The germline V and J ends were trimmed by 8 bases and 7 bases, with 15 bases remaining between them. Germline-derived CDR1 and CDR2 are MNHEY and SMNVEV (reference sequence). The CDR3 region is CASRSGLSNEQFF. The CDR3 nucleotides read TGTGCCAGCCGTTCGGGACTCTCAAATGAGCAGTTCTTC.

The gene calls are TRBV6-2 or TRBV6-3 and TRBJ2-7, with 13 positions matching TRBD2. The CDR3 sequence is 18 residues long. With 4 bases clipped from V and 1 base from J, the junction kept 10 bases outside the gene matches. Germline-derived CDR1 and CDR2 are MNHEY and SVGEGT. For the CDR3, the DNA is TGTGCCAGCAGTTCCCCGACGGGACTAGCGGGAAGGTCCTACGAGCAGTACTTC. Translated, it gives CASSSPTGLAGRSYEQYF.

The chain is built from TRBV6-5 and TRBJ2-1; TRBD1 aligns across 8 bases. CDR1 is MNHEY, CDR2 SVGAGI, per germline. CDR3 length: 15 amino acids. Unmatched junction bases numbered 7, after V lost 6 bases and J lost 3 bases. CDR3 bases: TGTGCCAGCAGCTTCACCGGGACAGGCTACAATGAGCAGTTCTTC. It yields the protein CASSFTGTGYNEQFF.

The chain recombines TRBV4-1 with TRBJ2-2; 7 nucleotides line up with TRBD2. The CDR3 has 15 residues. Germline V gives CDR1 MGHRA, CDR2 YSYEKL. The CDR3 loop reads CAASDVAGDAGELFF. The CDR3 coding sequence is TGCGCAGCCTCAGACGTTGCGGGAGATGCCGGGGAGCTGTTTTTT.